The rows below give T cell receptor beta chains drawn from one sample of a study of memory CD4+ T cells and cytomegalovirus serostatus. The table came from immunoSEQ multiplex PCR; TCRdb's copy has only in-frame clones and leaves some out. The sample holds around 63,000 clones; over 60% are singletons and the top ten take roughly 0.48%. Sequencing was performed on memory CD4+ T cells from blood. These receptors were taken from an adult in good health and CMV-seronegative. Some clones in this sample may be carry-over from other donors' samples. Each CDR3 is given with its conserved first and last residue. A D gene is named only where the DNA matches it firmly. Clone size, where shown, is once, few, many, or a class for clones that have expanded.

clone_size: -
j_call: TRBJ2-2
d_call: -
v_call: TRBV9
cdr3_nt: TGTGCCAGCAGCTCCTCAGGCGTCGGGGAGCTGTTTTTT
cdr3_aa: CASSSSGVGELFF

clone_size: few
j_call: TRBJ2-1
d_call: -
v_call: TRBV10-1
cdr3_nt: TGCGCCAGCAGTGAGGGCGTAGCGGCCCAGGGCTACAATGAGCAGTTCTTC
cdr3_aa: CASSEGVAAQGYNEQFF

clone_size: few
j_call: TRBJ1-4
d_call: -
v_call: TRBV19
cdr3_nt: TGTGCCAGTAGTGGGCTCGCAACTAATGAAAAACTGTTTTTT
cdr3_aa: CASSGLATNEKLFF

clone_size: -
j_call: TRBJ1-3
d_call: -
v_call: TRBV14
cdr3_nt: TGTGCCAGCAGCCCAAAGGGGGTCGGGATCTCTGGAAACACCATATATTTT
cdr3_aa: CASSPKGVGISGNTIYF

clone_size: -
j_call: TRBJ1-2
d_call: -
v_call: TRBV2
cdr3_nt: TGTGCCAGCAGTGTAACAGGAAACTATGGCTACACCTTC
cdr3_aa: CASSVTGNYGYTF

clone_size: -
j_call: TRBJ1-2
d_call: -
v_call: TRBV9
cdr3_nt: TGTGCCAGCAGCGTAGATGGGAGATCCGCCTTAGGCTACACCTTC
cdr3_aa: CASSVDGRSALGYTF

clone_size: -
j_call: TRBJ2-2
d_call: TRBD1
v_call: TRBV7-7
cdr3_nt: TGTGCTAGCAGCCACGACAGGGGATCCGGGGAGCTGTTTTTT
cdr3_aa: CASSHDRGSGELFF

clone_size: -
j_call: TRBJ2-7
d_call: -
v_call: TRBV11-3
cdr3_nt: TGTGCCAGCAGCTTGACGGATAGCTACGAGCAGTACTTC
cdr3_aa: CASSLTDSYEQYF

clone_size: -
j_call: TRBJ2-1
d_call: -
v_call: TRBV7-2
cdr3_nt: TGTGCCAGCAGCTTAGAGCCCCTAGGTAGCGGTGAGCAGTTCTTC
cdr3_aa: CASSLEPLGSGEQFF

clone_size: few
j_call: TRBJ1-1
d_call: -
v_call: TRBV18
cdr3_nt: TGTGCCAGCTCACAGGGGTACACTGAAGCTTTCTTT
cdr3_aa: CASSQGYTEAFF

clone_size: -
j_call: TRBJ2-2
d_call: -
v_call: TRBV4-1
cdr3_nt: TGCGCCAGCAGCCAGGGCGGGGAGCTGTTTTTT
cdr3_aa: CASSQGGELFF

clone_size: -
j_call: TRBJ2-6
d_call: -
v_call: TRBV5-4
cdr3_nt: TGTGCCAGCAGCCCGGACTCTGGGGCCAACGTCCTGACTTTC
cdr3_aa: CASSPDSGANVLTF

clone_size: -
j_call: TRBJ2-7
d_call: TRBD1
v_call: TRBV7-2
cdr3_nt: TGTGCCAGCAGCTTAGGGACAGGGTTCGAGCAGTACTTC
cdr3_aa: CASSLGTGFEQYF

clone_size: -
j_call: TRBJ1-2
d_call: -
v_call: TRBV4-1
cdr3_nt: TGCGCCAGCAGCCAAGGATTTCTTAGCAGGGCCCGCTATGGCTACACCTTC
cdr3_aa: CASSQGFLSRARYGYTF

clone_size: -
j_call: TRBJ2-7
d_call: -
v_call: TRBV7-3
cdr3_nt: TGTGCCAGCAGCTTAGGGACGATACCTTACGAGCAGTACTTC
cdr3_aa: CASSLGTIPYEQYF

clone_size: -
j_call: TRBJ2-5
d_call: -
v_call: TRBV2
cdr3_nt: TGTGCCAGCTCCAAGGGGGGAGAGACCCAGTACTTC
cdr3_aa: CASSKGGETQYF

clone_size: -
j_call: TRBJ1-6
d_call: TRBD1
v_call: TRBV5-4
cdr3_nt: TGTGCCAGCAGCTCGGGACAGGGGGGGAATTCACCCCTCCACTTT
cdr3_aa: CASSSGQGGNSPLHF

clone_size: once
j_call: TRBJ2-7
d_call: -
v_call: TRBV28
cdr3_nt: TGTGCCGTCGGCCCCGGCGGGTACGAGCAGTACTTC
cdr3_aa: CAVGPGGYEQYF

clone_size: -
j_call: TRBJ1-2
d_call: -
v_call: TRBV2
cdr3_nt: TGTGCCAGCAGTCCCCTCCGGGAGGGGCTCGGCTACACCTTC
cdr3_aa: CASSPLREGLGYTF

clone_size: -
j_call: TRBJ1-6
d_call: -
v_call: TRBV7-2
cdr3_nt: TGTGCCAGCACCCTTCTGGACCCAGGAAGGGCACCCCTCCACTTT
cdr3_aa: CASTLLDPGRAPLHF

clone_size: -
j_call: TRBJ2-5
d_call: -
v_call: TRBV18
cdr3_nt: TGTGCCAGCTCACGGCTCTCACAGGGCCAAGAGACCCAGTACTTC
cdr3_aa: CASSRLSQGQETQYF

clone_size: -
j_call: TRBJ2-7
d_call: TRBD1
v_call: TRBV9
cdr3_nt: TGTGCCAGCAGCGTCGGACCGGGACAGAGACACTACGAGCAGTACTTC
cdr3_aa: CASSVGPGQRHYEQYF

clone_size: -
j_call: TRBJ1-3
d_call: TRBD1
v_call: TRBV4-1
cdr3_nt: TGCGCCAGCAGCCCAAGACAGGGGATCTCTGGAAACACCATATATTTT
cdr3_aa: CASSPRQGISGNTIYF

clone_size: -
j_call: TRBJ1-2
d_call: -
v_call: TRBV7-2
cdr3_nt: TGTGCCAGCAGCTTCTGGGGGTCCTCGGGAGGCTACACCTTC
cdr3_aa: CASSFWGSSGGYTF

clone_size: -
j_call: TRBJ1-1
d_call: -
v_call: TRBV5-1
cdr3_nt: TGCGCCAGCAGCTTCGGTACAGGACAGAACACTGAAGCTTTCTTT
cdr3_aa: CASSFGTGQNTEAFF

clone_size: -
j_call: TRBJ1-2
d_call: -
v_call: TRBV9
cdr3_nt: TGTGCCAGCAGCGTAGGGGGCAGTTTTAACTATGGCTACACCTTC
cdr3_aa: CASSVGGSFNYGYTF

clone_size: -
j_call: TRBJ2-3
d_call: -
v_call: TRBV28
cdr3_nt: TGTGCCAGCAGTCTCACAGATACGCAGTATTTT
cdr3_aa: CASSLTDTQYF

clone_size: -
j_call: TRBJ1-3
d_call: TRBD1
v_call: TRBV2
cdr3_nt: TGTGCCAGCAGCCGGGACAGGGGGTCCTCTGGAAACACCATATATTTT
cdr3_aa: CASSRDRGSSGNTIYF

clone_size: once
j_call: TRBJ2-3
d_call: -
v_call: TRBV30
cdr3_nt: TGTGCCTGGAGTCGTGGACAGAGCACAGATACGCAGTATTTT
cdr3_aa: CAWSRGQSTDTQYF

clone_size: -
j_call: TRBJ2-5
d_call: TRBD1
v_call: TRBV27
cdr3_nt: TGTGCCAGCAGTTTTATGGGACAGGGAGAGACCCAGTACTTC
cdr3_aa: CASSFMGQGETQYF

clone_size: once
j_call: TRBJ1-1
d_call: TRBD1
v_call: TRBV28
cdr3_nt: TGTGCCAGCAGAGGGGGCGGCACAATACCTCCTGAAGCTTTCTTT
cdr3_aa: CASRGGGTIPPEAFF

clone_size: -
j_call: TRBJ1-4
d_call: -
v_call: TRBV30
cdr3_nt: TGTGCCTGGAGCGGTTCAACTAATGAAAAACTGTTTTTT
cdr3_aa: CAWSGSTNEKLFF

clone_size: once
j_call: TRBJ2-3
d_call: TRBD2
v_call: TRBV27
cdr3_nt: TGTGCCAGCCCAGGGAGGGCTTATAGCACAGATACGCAGTATTTT
cdr3_aa: CASPGRAYSTDTQYF

clone_size: -
j_call: TRBJ2-7
d_call: -
v_call: TRBV9
cdr3_nt: TGTGCCAGCAGCGTGGCGGGGCGTAGCTTCGACGAGCAGTACTTC
cdr3_aa: CASSVAGRSFDEQYF

clone_size: -
j_call: TRBJ2-7
d_call: -
v_call: TRBV2
cdr3_nt: TGTGCCAGCTTAACCACCCCGGCGGGGAACTACGAGCAGTACTTC
cdr3_aa: CASLTTPAGNYEQYF

clone_size: -
j_call: TRBJ2-7
d_call: -
v_call: TRBV11-2
cdr3_nt: TGTGCCAGCAGCTTAGCTCGGGGGAACTACGAGCAGTACTTC
cdr3_aa: CASSLARGNYEQYF

clone_size: once
j_call: TRBJ1-5
d_call: -
v_call: TRBV7-8
cdr3_nt: TGTGCCAGCGGGATTGGGCGGATTAATCAGCCCCAGCATTTT
cdr3_aa: CASGIGRINQPQHF

clone_size: -
j_call: TRBJ2-1
d_call: TRBD2
v_call: TRBV11-2
cdr3_nt: TGTGCCAGCAGCTTAGATATTGGAGGCGGGGGGATCGACAATGAGCAGTTCTTC
cdr3_aa: CASSLDIGGGGIDNEQFF

clone_size: -
j_call: TRBJ2-7
d_call: TRBD1
v_call: TRBV15
cdr3_nt: TGTGCCACCAGCAGGGGGACAGGGCCCTCCGAAGGCGAGCAGTACTTC
cdr3_aa: CATSRGTGPSEGEQYF

clone_size: -
j_call: TRBJ2-1
d_call: -
v_call: TRBV30
cdr3_nt: TGTGCCTGGAGAGGGGCGGGTACTCACAATGAGCAGTTCTTC
cdr3_aa: CAWRGAGTHNEQFF

clone_size: few
j_call: TRBJ1-1
d_call: -
v_call: TRBV15
cdr3_nt: TGTGCCACCAGCAGAGATGGGATGAACACTGAAGCTTTCTTT
cdr3_aa: CATSRDGMNTEAFF

clone_size: -
j_call: TRBJ2-2
d_call: -
v_call: TRBV11-2
cdr3_nt: TGTGCCAGCAGCCTAGGATGGGGTACGAACACCGGGGAGCTGTTTTTT
cdr3_aa: CASSLGWGTNTGELFF